This T cell receptor beta chain appears in the sequencing data of a study of blood T cell repertoires in COVID-19. Study as a whole: COVID-19 samples, acute and convalescent, were from the United States, Italy and Spain. The analysed material was cDNA or gDNA that came from T cells, B-cell-depleted T cells, or PBMCs.

The CDR3 covers 12 residues. V lost 6 bases and J lost 4, with 6 bases in between. The germline V gene has CDR1 MDHEN and CDR2 SYDVKM. Original analysis: Estimates of nucleated cell counts were drawn from the amplification of reference gene primers. Clones were read by immunoSEQ multiplex PCR, and TCRdb kept only the in-frame ones, dropping some. V and J calls and clone size are given by that table; D and trimming were obtained from the DNA. The table records some 150,000 clones, 82% of them present only once. This chain uses TRBV28 with TRBJ1-4, with a possible D match to TRBD1 (5 bases). What was sequenced was peripheral blood. The TCR was taken from a woman in her sixties or seventies with acute or convalescent COVID-19. The CDR3 nucleotides read TGTGCCAGCAGCCAGGGTAATGAAAAACTGTTTTTT. Its protein is CASSQGNEKLFF. The full variable domain, in which reference TRBV28 and TRBJ1-4 provide the parts outside the CDR3, is DVKVTQSSRYLVKRTGEKVFLECVQDMDHENMFWYRQDPGLGLRLIYFSYDVKMKEKGDIPEGYSVSREKKERFSLILESASTNQTSMYLCASSQGNEKLFFGSGTQLSVL.